This T cell receptor beta chain comes out of a study of neoadjuvant nivolumab and ipilimumab in lung cancer. Study as a whole: Nivolumab 3 mg/kg was given days 1, 15 and 29, plus ipilimumab 1 mg/kg day 1 in combination. General study findings and limits: Only a single major-pathologic-response sample was available for clonality analysis. From pretherapy to surgery, tumor richness and clonality rose with dual therapy. Compared with tumor-adjacent uninvolved lung, resected tumors showed greater richness and clonality.

The CDR3 has 14 residues. Trimming took 0 bases from V and 4 from J, leaving 6 bases between them. CDR1 is MNHNY and CDR2 is SVGAGI in the germline V gene (reference sequence). Libraries were prepared by immunoSEQ multiplex PCR; TCRdb keeps only in-frame clonotypes and omits some of them. This table holds roughly 7,400 clones, more than 70% found once. Regarding this clone: Its cognate antigen is unknown.

This material consisted of tumor tissue, taken after neoadjuvant nivolumab, alone or with ipilimumab, at or shortly before surgery. This TCR was sampled from an adult with non-small cell lung cancer. The rearrangement uses TRBV6-6 and TRBJ2-2, with no clear D. This CDR3 reads CASSYSSGTGELFF. The CDR3 DNA is TGTGCCAGCAGTTACTCGTCCGGCACCGGGGAGCTGTTTTTT.